This T cell receptor (beta chain) was retrieved from a study of blood T cells in healthy people across ages. In regard to this clonotype: Its antigen is unknown.

Investigators took 8.5 to 10 milliliters of peripheral blood from every donor. A minimum of 6.5 million PBMCs was isolated per sample. Extraction of total RNA produced a minimum of 5.5 micrograms from each sample. Broader study findings: Diversity estimates from one million T cells were considered underestimates.

The V and J ends lost 5 bases and 5 bases, in that order; junction bases with no gene match: 10. Germline assignment: CDR1 SGHTA and CDR2 FQGNSA. The CDR3 loop spans 16 amino acids. A J-beta primer mix and a sample-barcoded 5' primer were used in a second PCR of roughly 6 to 12 cycles. TCRdb analysed the 5' RACE reads with MiXCR anew, one entry per CDR3 protein. The sample carries a few hundred thousand distinct CDR3 sequences, 25% to 30% recorded once. The sequence was collected from a woman aged 70 to 79 in good health. The sequencing input was blood. The rearrangement links TRBV7-2 to TRBJ2-5; 11 positions agree with TRBD2. CDR3 sequence: CASSLTNLAGGETQYF. The CDR3 bases are TGTGCCAGCAGCCTGACCAATCTAGCGGGAGGCGAGACCCAGTACTTC.